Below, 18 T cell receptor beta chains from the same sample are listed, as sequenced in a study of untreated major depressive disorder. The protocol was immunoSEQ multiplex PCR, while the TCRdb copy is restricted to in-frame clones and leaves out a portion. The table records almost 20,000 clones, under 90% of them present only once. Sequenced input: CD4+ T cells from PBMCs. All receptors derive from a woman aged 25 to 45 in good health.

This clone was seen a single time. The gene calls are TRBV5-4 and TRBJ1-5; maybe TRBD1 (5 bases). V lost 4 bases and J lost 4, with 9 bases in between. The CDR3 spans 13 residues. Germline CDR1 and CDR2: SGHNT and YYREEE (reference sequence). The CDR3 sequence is CASSRGENQPQHF. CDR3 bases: TGTGCCAGCAGCCGGGGGGAAAATCAGCCCCAGCATTTT. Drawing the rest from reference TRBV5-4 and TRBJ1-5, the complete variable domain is ETGVTQSPTHLIKTRGQQVTLRCSSQSGHNTVSWYQQALGQGPQFIFQYYREEENGRGNFPPRFSGLQFPNYSSELNVNALELDDSALYLCASSRGENQPQHFGDGTRLSIL.

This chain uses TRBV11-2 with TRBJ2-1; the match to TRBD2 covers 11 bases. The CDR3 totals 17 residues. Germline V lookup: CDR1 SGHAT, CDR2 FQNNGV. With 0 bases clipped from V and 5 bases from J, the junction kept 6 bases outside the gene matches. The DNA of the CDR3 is TGTGCCAGCAGCTTAGAGGTAGCGGGAGGGCCTCACAATGAGCAGTTCTTC. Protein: CASSLEVAGGPHNEQFF.

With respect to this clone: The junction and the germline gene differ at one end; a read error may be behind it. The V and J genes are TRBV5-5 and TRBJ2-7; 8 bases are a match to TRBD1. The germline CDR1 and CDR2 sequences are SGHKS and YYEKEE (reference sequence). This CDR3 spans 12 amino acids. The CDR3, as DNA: TGTGCCAGCAGCTTGGTCGGGACAGGTCCCAACTTC. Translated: CASSLVGTGPNF.

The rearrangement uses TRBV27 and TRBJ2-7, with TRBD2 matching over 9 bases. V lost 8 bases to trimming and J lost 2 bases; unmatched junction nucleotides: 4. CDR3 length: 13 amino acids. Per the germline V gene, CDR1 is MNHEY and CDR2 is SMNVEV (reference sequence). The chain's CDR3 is CASAASGTYEQYF. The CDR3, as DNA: TGTGCCAGCGCGGCTAGCGGGACCTACGAGCAGTACTTC.

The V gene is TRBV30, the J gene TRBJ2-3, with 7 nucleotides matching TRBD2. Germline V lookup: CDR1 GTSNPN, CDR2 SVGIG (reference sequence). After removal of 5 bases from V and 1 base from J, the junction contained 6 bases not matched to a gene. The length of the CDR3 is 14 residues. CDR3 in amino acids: CAWGLGGGTDTQYF. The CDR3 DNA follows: TGTGCCTGGGGACTGGGGGGGGGCACAGATACGCAGTATTTT. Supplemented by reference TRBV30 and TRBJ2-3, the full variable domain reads SQTIHQWPATLVQPVGSPLSLECTVEGTSNPNLYWYRQAAGRGLQLLFYSVGIGQISSEVPQNLSASRPQDRQFILSSKKLLLSDSGFYLCAWGLGGGTDTQYFGPGTRLTVL.

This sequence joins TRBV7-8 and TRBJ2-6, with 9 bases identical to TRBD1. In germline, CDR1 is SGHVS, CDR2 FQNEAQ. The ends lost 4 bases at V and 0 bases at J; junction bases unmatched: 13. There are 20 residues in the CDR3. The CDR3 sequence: CASSSHRPGTGRSGANVLTF. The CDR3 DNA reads TGTGCCAGCAGCTCCCACCGTCCCGGGACAGGGCGCTCTGGGGCCAACGTCCTGACTTTC.

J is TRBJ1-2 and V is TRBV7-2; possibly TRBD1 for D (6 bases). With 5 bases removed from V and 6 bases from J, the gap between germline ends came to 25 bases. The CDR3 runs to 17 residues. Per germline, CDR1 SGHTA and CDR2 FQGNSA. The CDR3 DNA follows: TGTGCCAGCAGCCCGTCCCAGTACAGGGAACCACGTAATGGCTACACCTTC. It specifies CASSPSQYREPRNGYTF.

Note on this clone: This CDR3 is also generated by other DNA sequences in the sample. The CDR3 reads CASSPPGQGSYEQYF. The CDR3 nucleotides are TGTGCCAGCAGTCCTCCGGGACAGGGCTCCTACGAGCAGTACTTC. The chain couples TRBV28 to TRBJ2-7, with TRBD1 matching over 9 bases. J lost 0 bases, V lost 5 bases, and 5 bases had no gene match. The germline gives CDR1 MDHEN, CDR2 SYDVKM. This CDR3 is 15 amino acids long.

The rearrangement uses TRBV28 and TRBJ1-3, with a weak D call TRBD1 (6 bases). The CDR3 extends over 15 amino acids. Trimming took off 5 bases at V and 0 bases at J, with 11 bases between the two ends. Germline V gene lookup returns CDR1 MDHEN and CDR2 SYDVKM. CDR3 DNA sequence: TGTGCCAGCAGTCACACACAGGGCTCTGGAAACACCATATATTTT. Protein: CASSHTQGSGNTIYF. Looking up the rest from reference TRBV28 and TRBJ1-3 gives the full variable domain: DVKVTQSSRYLVKRTGEKVFLECVQDMDHENMFWYRQDPGLGLRLIYFSYDVKMKEKGDIPEGYSVSREKKERFSLILESASTNQTSMYLCASSHTQGSGNTIYFGEGSWLTVV.

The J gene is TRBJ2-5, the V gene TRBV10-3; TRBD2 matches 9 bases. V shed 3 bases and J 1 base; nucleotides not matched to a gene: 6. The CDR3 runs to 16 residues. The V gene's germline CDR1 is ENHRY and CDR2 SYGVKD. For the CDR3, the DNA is TGTGCCATCAGTGACGGCGGGAGGGCCGCCCAAGAGACCCAGTACTTC. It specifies CAISDGGRAAQETQYF.

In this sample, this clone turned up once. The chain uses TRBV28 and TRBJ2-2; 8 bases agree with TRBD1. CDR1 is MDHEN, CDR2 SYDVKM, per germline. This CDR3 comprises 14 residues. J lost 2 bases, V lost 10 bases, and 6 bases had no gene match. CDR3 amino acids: CAINRGLNTGELFF. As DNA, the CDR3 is TGTGCCATAAACAGGGGGTTAAACACCGGGGAGCTGTTTTTT.

Here the CDR3 reads CASSIGLAGVGSYEQYF. CDR3 bases: TGTGCCAGTAGTATCGGACTAGCGGGAGTAGGCTCCTACGAGCAGTACTTC. V and J are TRBV19 and TRBJ2-7; TRBD2 matches 13 bases. The ends lost 3 bases at V and 0 bases at J; junction bases unmatched: 5. CDR3 length equals 17 residues. Germline V CDR1 and CDR2: LNHDA, SQIVND (reference sequence).

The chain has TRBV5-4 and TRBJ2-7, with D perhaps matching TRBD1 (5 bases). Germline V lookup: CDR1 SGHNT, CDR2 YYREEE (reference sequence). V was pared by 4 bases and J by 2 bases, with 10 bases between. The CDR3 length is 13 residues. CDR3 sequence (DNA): TGTGCCAGCAGCGTGGACACCCCCTACGAGCAGTACTTC. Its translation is CASSVDTPYEQYF.

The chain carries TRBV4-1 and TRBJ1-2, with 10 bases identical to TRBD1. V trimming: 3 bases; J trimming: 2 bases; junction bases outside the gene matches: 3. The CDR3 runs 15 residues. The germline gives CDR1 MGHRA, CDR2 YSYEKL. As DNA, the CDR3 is TGCGCCAGCAGCCATCCGGGACAGGGGAACTATGGCTACACCTTC. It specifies CASSHPGQGNYGYTF.

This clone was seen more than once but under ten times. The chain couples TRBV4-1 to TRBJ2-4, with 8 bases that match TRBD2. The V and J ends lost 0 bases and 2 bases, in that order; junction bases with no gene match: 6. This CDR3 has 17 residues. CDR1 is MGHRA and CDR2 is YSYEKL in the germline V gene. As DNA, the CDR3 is TGCGCCAGCAGCCAAGATGGGATAGCGGGAACCAAAAACATTCAGTACTTC. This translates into CASSQDGIAGTKNIQYF.

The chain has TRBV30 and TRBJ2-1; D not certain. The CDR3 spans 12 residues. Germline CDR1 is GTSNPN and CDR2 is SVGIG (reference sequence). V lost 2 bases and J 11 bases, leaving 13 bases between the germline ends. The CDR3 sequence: CAWSRTGDKQFF. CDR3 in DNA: TGTGCCTGGAGTCGGACCGGAGACAAGCAGTTCTTC.

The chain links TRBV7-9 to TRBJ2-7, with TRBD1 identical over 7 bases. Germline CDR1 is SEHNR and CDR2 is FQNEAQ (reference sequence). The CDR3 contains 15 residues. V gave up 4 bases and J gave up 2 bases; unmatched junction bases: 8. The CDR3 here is CASSSRTGYTYEQYF. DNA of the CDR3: TGTGCCAGCAGCTCCCGGACAGGATACACCTACGAGCAGTACTTC.

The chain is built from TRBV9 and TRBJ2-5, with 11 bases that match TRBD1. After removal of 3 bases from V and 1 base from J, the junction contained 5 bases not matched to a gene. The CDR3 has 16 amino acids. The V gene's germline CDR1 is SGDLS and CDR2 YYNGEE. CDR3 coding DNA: TGTGCCAGCAGCGCCGGACAGGGGGCCGGCCAAGAGACCCAGTACTTC. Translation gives CASSAGQGAGQETQYF.